This TCR beta chain was captured in a study of identical twins. General study points: The authors noted that invariant MAIT and iNKT cells could partly confound zero-insertion analyses.

The table lists this clonotype with many counts. Antigen unknown. A single record per CDR3 protein comes from TCRdb applying MiXCR to the 5' RACE reads. This table has just under 650,000 distinct CDR3 sequences, just over 7% appearing once. These same records also appear under a second study, on yellow fever vaccine responses in identical twins.

The receptor was isolated from a woman aged 18-29 years in good health. The sequenced sample consisted of PBMCs.

CDR3 amino acids: CASSAYGGDSYNEQFF. CDR3 nucleotides: TGCGCCAGCAGCGCATACGGGGGCGACTCCTACAATGAGCAGTTCTTC. The gene calls are TRBV5-1 and TRBJ2-1, with D perhaps matching TRBD1 or TRBD2 (6 bases each). The CDR3 runs 16 residues. The germline V gene encodes CDR1 SGHRS and CDR2 YFSETQ. Trimming took off 4 bases at V and 0 bases at J, with 14 bases between the two ends.